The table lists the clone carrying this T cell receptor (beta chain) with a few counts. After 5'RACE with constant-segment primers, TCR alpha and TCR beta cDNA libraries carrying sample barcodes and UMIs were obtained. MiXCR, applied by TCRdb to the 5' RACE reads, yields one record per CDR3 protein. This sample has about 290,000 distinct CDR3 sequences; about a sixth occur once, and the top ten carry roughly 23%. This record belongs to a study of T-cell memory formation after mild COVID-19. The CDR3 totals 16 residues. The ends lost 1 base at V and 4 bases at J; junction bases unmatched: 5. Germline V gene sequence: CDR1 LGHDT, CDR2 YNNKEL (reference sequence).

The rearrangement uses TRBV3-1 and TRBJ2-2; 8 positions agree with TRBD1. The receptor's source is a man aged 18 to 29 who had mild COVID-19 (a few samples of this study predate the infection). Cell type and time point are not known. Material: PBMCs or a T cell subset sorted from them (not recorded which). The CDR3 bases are TGTGCCAGCAGCCAAGGTCCAGGGGGCCGCACCGGGGAGCTGTTTTTT. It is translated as CASSQGPGGRTGELFF.